The text below deals with one T cell receptor (beta chain). This entry belongs to a study of control samples from healthy donors and cancer patients. The CDR3 totals 15 residues. CDR1 is SGHDT and CDR2 is YYEEEE in the germline V gene. V gave up 0 bases and J gave up 1 base; unmatched junction bases: 1. Assay: immunoSEQ multiplex PCR; the TCRdb copy retains only in-frame clones and omits some. The data show over 150,000 clones, with 90% to 95% seen just once and more than 1.1% held by the top ten. This sequence joins TRBV5-6 and TRBJ2-7; 10 bases are shared with TRBD1. Sequenced sample: blood. This receptor was taken from a man aged 18 to 29 in good health. The CDR3: CASSLVGQGSYEQYF. The CDR3 DNA follows: TGTGCCAGCAGCTTGGTGGGACAGGGGTCCTACGAGCAGTACTTC.